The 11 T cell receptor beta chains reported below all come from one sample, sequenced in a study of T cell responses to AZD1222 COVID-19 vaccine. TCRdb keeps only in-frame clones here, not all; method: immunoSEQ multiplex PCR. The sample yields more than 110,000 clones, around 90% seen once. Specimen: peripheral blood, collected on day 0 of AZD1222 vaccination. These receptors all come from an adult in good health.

The CDR3 spells CAWSLRTGPLHF. CDR3 nucleotides: TGTGCCTGGAGTTTAAGGACAGGGCCTCTCCACTTT. J is TRBJ1-6 and V is TRBV30, with 8 bases lining up with TRBD1. CDR1 is GTSNPN and CDR2 is SVGIG in the germline V gene (reference sequence). CDR3 length: 12 amino acids. V shed 2 bases, J shed 16 bases, and the junction held 7 bases outside the gene matches.

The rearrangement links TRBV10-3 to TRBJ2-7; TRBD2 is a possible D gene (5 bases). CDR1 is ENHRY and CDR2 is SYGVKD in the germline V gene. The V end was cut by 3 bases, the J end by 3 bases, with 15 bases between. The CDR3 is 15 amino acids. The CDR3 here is CAISDTSSIYYEQYF. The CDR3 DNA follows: TGTGCCATCAGTGATACGTCTAGCATCTACTACGAGCAGTACTTC.

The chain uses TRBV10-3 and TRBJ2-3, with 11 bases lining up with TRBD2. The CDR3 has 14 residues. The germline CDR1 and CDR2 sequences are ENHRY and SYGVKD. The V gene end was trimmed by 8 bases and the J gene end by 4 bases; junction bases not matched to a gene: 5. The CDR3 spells CAIEGTSGPDTQYF. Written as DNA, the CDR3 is TGTGCCATCGAGGGGACTAGCGGCCCAGATACGCAGTATTTT.

Here the CDR3 DNA reads TGCGCCAGCAGCCAAGCTCTTGCAGATACGCAGTATTTT. This encodes CASSQALADTQYF. The genes are TRBV4-3 and TRBJ2-3; D unclear. Trimming cost V 1 base and J 4 bases, with 6 bases left between them. Germline V gene data show CDR1 as LGHNA and CDR2 as YSLEER. The CDR3 is 13 amino acids.

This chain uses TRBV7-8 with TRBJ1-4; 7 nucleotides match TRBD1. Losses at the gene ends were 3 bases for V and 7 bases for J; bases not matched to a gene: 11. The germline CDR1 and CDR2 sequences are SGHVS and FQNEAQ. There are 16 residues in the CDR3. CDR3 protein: CASSLSEQGRGEKLFF. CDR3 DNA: TGTGCCAGCAGCTTGAGTGAACAGGGGAGGGGTGAAAAACTGTTTTTT. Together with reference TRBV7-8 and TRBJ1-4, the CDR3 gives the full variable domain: GAGVSQSPRYKVAKRGQDVALRCDPISGHVSLFWYQQALGQGPEFLTYFQNEAQLDKSGLPSDRFFAERPEGSVSTLKIQRTQQEDSAVYLCASSLSEQGRGEKLFFGSGTQLSVL.

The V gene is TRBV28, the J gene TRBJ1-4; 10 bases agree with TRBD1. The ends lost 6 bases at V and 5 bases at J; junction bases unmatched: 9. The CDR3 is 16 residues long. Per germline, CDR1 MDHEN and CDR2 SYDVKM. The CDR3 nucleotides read TGTGCCAGCAGCGAGGGGACAGGGGAGGGGAATGAAAAACTGTTTTTT. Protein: CASSEGTGEGNEKLFF.

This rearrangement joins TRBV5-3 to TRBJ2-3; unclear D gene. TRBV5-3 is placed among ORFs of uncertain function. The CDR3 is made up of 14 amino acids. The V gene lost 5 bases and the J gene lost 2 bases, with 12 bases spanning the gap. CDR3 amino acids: CARSFGLPTDTQYF. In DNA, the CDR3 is TGTGCCAGAAGTTTCGGTCTGCCCACAGATACGCAGTATTTT.

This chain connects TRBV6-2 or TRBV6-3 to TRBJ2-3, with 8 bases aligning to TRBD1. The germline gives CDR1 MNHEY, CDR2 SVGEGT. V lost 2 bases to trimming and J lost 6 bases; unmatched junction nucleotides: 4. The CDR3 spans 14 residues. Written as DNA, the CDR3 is TGTGCCAGCAGTTACGGGACAGGTGCTGATACGCAGTATTTT. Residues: CASSYGTGADTQYF.

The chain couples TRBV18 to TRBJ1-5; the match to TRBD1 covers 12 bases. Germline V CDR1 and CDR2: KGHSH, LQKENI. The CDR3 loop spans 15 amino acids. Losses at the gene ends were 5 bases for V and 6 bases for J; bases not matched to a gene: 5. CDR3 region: CASSIRDRGPQPQHF. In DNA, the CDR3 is TGTGCCAGCTCAATCCGGGACAGGGGGCCTCAGCCCCAGCATTTT.

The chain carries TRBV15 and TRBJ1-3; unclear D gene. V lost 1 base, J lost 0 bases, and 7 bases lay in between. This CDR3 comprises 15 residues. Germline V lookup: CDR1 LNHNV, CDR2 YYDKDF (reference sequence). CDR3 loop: CATSRGRYSGNTIYF. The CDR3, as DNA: TGTGCCACCAGCAGAGGACGGTACTCTGGAAACACCATATATTTT.

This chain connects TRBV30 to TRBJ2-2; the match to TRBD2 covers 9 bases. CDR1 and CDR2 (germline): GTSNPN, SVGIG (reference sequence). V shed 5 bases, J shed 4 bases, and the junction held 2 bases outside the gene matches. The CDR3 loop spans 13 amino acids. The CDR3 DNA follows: TGTGCCTGGGGACTAGCGTTCACCGGGGAGCTGTTTTTT. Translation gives CAWGLAFTGELFF.